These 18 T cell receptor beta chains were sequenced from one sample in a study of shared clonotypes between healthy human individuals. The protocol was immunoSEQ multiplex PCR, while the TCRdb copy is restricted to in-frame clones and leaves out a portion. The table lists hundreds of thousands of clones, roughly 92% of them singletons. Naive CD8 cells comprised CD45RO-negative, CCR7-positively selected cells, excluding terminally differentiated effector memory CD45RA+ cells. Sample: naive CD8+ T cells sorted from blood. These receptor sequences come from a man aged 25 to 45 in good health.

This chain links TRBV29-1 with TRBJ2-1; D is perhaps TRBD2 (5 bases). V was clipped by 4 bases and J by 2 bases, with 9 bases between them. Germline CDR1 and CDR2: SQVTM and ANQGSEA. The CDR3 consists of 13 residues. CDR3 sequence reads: CSVVALTYNEQFF. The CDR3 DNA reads TGCAGCGTTGTAGCGCTCACCTACAATGAGCAGTTCTTC.

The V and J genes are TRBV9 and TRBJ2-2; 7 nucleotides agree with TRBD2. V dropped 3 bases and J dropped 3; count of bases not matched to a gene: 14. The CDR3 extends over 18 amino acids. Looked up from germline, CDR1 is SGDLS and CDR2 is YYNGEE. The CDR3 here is CASSAPGTAGVYTGELFF. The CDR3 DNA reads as TGTGCCAGCAGCGCCCCCGGGACGGCGGGGGTCTACACCGGGGAGCTGTTTTTT.

This chain's CDR3 is CAIRGPEGPHYGYTF. CDR3 in DNA: TGTGCCATCCGCGGACCAGAAGGGCCTCACTATGGCTACACCTTC. This rearrangement joins TRBV19 to TRBJ1-2; D gene uncertain. This CDR3 is 15 amino acids long. The V and J ends lost 10 bases and 3 bases respectively, with 21 bases between them. From germline, CDR1 is LNHDA and CDR2 SQIVND (reference sequence).

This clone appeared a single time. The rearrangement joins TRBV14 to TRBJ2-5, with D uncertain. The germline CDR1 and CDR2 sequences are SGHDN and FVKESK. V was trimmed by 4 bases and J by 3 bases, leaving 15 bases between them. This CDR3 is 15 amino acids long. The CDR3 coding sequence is TGTGCCAGCAGCCTACCTAGGACCAGAGAAGAGACCCAGTACTTC. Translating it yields CASSLPRTREETQYF.

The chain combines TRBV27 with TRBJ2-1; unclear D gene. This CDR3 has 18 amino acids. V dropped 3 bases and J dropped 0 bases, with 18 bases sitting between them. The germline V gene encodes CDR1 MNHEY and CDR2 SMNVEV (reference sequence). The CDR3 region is CASSFIDTGSLSYNEQFF. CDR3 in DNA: TGTGCCAGCAGTTTTATCGATACTGGCAGCCTCTCCTACAATGAGCAGTTCTTC.

In nucleotides, the CDR3 is TGTGCCAGCAGCCTCCTTCGGTCGGGGACTAGCGGGAGTAGCGATACGCAGTATTTT. It codes for CASSLLRSGTSGSSDTQYF. This chain joins TRBV5-8 and TRBJ2-3; 14 bases are a match to TRBD2. This CDR3 is 19 amino acids long. With 4 bases clipped from V and 6 bases from J, the junction kept 16 bases outside the gene matches. CDR1 and CDR2 (germline): SGHTS, YDEGEE.

The CDR3 nucleotides are TGTGCCAGTAGTCCTTGGGCGGGAGAGGCCGGGGAGCTGTTTTTT. It translates to CASSPWAGEAGELFF. The chain uses TRBV19 and TRBJ2-2, with 7 bases identical to TRBD2. Germline-derived CDR1 and CDR2 are LNHDA and SQIVND (reference sequence). The V segment lost 5 bases and the J segment 6 bases; nucleotides outside the gene matches: 9. This CDR3 has 15 residues.

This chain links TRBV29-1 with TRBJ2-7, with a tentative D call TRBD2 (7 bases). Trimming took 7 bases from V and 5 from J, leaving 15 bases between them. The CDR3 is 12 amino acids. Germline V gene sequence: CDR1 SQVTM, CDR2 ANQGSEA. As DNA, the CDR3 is TGCAGCGCCGAAGAGGGGGGGCACGAGCAGTACTTC. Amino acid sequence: CSAEEGGHEQYF.

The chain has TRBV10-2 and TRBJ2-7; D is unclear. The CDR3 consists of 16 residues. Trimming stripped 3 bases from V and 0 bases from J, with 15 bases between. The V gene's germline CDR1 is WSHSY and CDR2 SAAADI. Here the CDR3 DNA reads TGCGCCAGCAGTGATCCCCCTGGCAGTTTCTCCTACGAGCAGTACTTC. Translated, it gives CASSDPPGSFSYEQYF.

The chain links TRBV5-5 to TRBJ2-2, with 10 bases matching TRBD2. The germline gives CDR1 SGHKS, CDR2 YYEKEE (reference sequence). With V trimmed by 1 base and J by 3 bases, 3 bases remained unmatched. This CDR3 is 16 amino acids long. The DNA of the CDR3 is TGTGCCAGCAGCTTGAGACTAGCGGGTCACACCGGGGAGCTGTTTTTT. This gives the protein CASSLRLAGHTGELFF. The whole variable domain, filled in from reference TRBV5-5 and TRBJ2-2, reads DAGVTQSPTHLIKTRGQQVTLRCSPISGHKSVSWYQQVLGQGPQFIFQYYEKEERGRGNFPDRFSARQFPNYSSELNVNALLLGDSALYLCASSLRLAGHTGELFFGEGSRLTVL.

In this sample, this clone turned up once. The CDR3 DNA follows: TGTGCCAGCTCACCTTCGACAGGGGCGTCGGGGGACCAAAGCACAGATACGCAGTATTTT. Translated, it gives CASSPSTGASGDQSTDTQYF. The genes are TRBV18 and TRBJ2-3; 8 nucleotides agree with TRBD1. This CDR3 contains 20 residues. Germline V CDR1 and CDR2: KGHSH, LQKENI. Losses at the gene ends were 3 bases for V and 0 bases for J; bases not matched to a gene: 17.

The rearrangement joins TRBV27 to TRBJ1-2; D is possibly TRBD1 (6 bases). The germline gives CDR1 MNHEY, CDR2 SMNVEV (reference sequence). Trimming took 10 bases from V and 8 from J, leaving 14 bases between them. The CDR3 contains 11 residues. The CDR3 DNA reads TGTGCCACTACCGGTGGGGGCGGCTACACCTTC. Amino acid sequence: CATTGGGGYTF.

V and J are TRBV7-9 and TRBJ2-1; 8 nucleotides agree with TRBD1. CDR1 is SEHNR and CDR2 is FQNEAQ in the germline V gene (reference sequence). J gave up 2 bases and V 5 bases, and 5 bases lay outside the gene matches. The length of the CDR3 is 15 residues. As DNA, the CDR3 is TGTGCCAGCAGCCAGGGGGCGGGCCCCTACAATGAGCAGTTCTTC. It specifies CASSQGAGPYNEQFF.

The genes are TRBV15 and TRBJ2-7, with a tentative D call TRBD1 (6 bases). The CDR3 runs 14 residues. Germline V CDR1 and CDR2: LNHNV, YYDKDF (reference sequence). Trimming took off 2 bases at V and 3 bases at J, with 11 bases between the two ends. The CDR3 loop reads CATSRTTGFYEQYF. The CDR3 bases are TGTGCCACCAGCAGAACGACAGGATTCTACGAGCAGTACTTC.

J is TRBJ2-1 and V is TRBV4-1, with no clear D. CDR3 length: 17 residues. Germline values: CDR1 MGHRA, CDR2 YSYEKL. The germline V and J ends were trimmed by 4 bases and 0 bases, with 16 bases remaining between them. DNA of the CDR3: TGCGCCAGCAGCCCCGCTTGGCCATCGAGCTCCTACAATGAGCAGTTCTTC. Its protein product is CASSPAWPSSSYNEQFF.

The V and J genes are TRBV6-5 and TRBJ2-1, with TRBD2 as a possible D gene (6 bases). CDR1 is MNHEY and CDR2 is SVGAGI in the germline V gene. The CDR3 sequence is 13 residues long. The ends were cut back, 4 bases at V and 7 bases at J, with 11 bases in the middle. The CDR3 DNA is TGTGCCAGCAGTTTGGGACGGGGGAATGAGCAGTTCTTC. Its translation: CASSLGRGNEQFF.

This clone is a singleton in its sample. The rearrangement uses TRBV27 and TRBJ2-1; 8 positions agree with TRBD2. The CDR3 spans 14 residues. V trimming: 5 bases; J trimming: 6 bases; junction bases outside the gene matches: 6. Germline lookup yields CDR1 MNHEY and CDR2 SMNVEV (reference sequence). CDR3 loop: CASSARSGSNEQFF. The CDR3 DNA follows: TGTGCCAGCAGTGCCAGGAGCGGGAGCAATGAGCAGTTCTTC.

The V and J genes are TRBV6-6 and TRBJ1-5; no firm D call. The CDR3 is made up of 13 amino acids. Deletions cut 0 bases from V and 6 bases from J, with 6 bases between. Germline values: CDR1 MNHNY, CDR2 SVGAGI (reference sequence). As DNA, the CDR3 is TGTGCCAGCAGTTACTCGGGATTTCAGCCCCAGCATTTT. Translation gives CASSYSGFQPQHF.